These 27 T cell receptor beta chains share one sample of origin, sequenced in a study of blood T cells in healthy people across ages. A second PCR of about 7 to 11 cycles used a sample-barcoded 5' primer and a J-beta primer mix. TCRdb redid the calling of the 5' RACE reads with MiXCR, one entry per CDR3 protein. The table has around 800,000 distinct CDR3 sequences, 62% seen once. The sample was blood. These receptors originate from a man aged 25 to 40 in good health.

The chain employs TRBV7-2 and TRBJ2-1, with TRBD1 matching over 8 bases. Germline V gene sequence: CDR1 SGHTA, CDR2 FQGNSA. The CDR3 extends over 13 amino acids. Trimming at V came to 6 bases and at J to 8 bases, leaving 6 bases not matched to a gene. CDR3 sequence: CASSKDRDHEQFF. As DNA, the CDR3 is TGTGCCAGCAGTAAGGACAGGGACCATGAGCAGTTCTTC.

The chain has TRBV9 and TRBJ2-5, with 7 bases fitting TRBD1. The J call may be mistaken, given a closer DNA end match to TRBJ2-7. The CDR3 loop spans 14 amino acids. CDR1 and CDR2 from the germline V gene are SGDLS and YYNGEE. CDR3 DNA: TGTGCCAGCAGCCCCAGAATGACAGGGAACGAGCAGTACTTC. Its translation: CASSPRMTGNEQYF.

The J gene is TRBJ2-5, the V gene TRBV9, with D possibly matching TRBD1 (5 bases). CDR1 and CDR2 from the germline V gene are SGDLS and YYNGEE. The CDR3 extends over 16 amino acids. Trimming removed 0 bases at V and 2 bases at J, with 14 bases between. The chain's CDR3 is CASSVGGNDRQETQYF. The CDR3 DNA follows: TGTGCCAGCAGCGTAGGTGGGAATGACAGACAAGAGACCCAGTACTTC.

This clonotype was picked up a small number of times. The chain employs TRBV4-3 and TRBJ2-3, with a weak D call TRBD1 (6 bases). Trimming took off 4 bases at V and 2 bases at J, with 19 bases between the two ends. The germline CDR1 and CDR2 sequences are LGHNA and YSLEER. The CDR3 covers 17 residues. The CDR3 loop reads CASSPNGQIWNTDTQYF. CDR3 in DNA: TGCGCCAGCAGCCCGAATGGACAGATCTGGAACACAGATACGCAGTATTTT.

The CDR3 sequence: CASSLGPNTAFF. In nucleotides, the CDR3 is TGCGCCAGCAGCTTGGGACCTAATACTGCTTTCTTT. The chain is built from TRBV5-1 and TRBJ1-1; D unclear. Looked up from germline, CDR1 is SGHRS and CDR2 is YFSETQ. V was clipped by 0 bases and J by 11 bases, with 11 bases between them. This CDR3 region has 12 residues. Using reference TRBV5-1 and TRBJ1-1 for the parts outside the CDR3, the full variable domain is KAGVTQTPRYLIKTRGQQVTLSCSPISGHRSVSWYQQTPGQGLQFLFEYFSETQRNKGNFPGRFSGRQFSNSRSEMNVSTLELGDSALYLCASSLGPNTAFFGQGTRLTVV.

The chain's CDR3 is CASRRDRVISKNIQYF. Here the CDR3 DNA reads TGTGCCAGCAGACGTGACAGGGTGATCTCCAAAAACATTCAGTACTTC. V gene TRBV28 combines with J gene TRBJ2-4, with TRBD1 matching over 7 bases. This CDR3 region has 16 residues. The J segment lost 2 bases and the V segment lost 6 bases, leaving 10 bases of the junction unmatched. CDR1 MDHEN and CDR2 SYDVKM come from the germline V gene.

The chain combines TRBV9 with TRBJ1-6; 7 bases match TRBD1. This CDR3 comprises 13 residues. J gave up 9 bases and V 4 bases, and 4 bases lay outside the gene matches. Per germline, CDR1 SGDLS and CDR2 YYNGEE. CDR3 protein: CASSNRGGSPLHF. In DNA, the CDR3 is TGTGCCAGCAGCAACAGGGGTGGTTCACCCCTCCACTTT. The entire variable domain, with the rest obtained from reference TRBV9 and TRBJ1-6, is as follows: DSGVTQTPKHLITATGQRVTLRCSPRSGDLSVYWYQQSLDQGLQFLIQYYNGEERAKGNILERFSAQQFPDLHSELNLSSLELGDSALYFCASSNRGGSPLHFGNGTRLTVT.

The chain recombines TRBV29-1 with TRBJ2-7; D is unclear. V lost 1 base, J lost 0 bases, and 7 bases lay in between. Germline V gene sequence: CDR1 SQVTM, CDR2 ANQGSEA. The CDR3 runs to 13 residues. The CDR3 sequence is CSVEAESSYEQYF. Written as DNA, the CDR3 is TGCAGCGTTGAAGCGGAAAGCTCCTACGAGCAGTACTTC.

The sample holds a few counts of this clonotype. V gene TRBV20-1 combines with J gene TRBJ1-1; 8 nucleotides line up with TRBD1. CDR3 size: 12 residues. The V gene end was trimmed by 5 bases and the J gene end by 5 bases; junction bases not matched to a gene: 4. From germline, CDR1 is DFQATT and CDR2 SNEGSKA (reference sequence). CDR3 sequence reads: CSAPDRETEAFF. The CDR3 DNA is TGCAGTGCTCCGGACAGGGAGACTGAAGCTTTCTTT.

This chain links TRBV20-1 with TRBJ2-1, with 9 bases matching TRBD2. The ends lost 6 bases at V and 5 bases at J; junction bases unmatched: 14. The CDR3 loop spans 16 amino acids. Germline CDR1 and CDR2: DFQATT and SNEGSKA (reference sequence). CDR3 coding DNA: TGCAGTGCGCCCAGGGGCGGGGGGGTCGTCGACAATGAGCAGTTCTTC. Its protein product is CSAPRGGGVVDNEQFF.

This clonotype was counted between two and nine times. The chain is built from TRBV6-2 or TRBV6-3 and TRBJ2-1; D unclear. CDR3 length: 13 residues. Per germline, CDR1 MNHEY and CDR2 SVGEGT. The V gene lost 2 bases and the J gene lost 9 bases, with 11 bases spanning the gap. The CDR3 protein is CASSYPLASEQFF. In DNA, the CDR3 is TGTGCCAGCAGTTACCCCCTCGCGTCTGAGCAGTTCTTC.

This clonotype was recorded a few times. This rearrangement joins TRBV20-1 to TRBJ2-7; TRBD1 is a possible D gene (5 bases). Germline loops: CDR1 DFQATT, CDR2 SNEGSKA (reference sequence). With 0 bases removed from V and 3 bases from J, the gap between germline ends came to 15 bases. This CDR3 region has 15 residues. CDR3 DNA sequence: TGCAGTGCTAGAGACTGGGAAGGGGTCGTCTACGAGCAGTACTTC. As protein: CSARDWEGVVYEQYF.

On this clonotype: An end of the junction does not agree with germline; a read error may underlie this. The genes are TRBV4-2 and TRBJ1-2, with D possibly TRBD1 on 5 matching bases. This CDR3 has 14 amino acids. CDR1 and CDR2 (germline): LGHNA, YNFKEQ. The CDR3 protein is CVSSQGDGYFGYTF. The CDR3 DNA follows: TGTGTCAGCAGCCAAGGGGACGGCTATTTTGGCTACACCTTC.

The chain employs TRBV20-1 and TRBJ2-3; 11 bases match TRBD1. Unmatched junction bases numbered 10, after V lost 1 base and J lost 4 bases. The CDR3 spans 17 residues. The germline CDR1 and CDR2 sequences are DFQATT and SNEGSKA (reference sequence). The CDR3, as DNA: TGCAGTGCTAGAGGTCGGGCAGGACAGGGGGCAGCAGATACGCAGTATTTT. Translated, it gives CSARGRAGQGAADTQYF.

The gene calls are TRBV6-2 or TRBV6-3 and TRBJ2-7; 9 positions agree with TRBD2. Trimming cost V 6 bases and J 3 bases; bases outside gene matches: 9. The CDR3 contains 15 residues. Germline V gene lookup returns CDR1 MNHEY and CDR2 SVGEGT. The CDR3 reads CASSDTTSGLYEQYF. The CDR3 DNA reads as TGTGCCAGCAGCGACACGACTAGCGGTCTCTACGAGCAGTACTTC.

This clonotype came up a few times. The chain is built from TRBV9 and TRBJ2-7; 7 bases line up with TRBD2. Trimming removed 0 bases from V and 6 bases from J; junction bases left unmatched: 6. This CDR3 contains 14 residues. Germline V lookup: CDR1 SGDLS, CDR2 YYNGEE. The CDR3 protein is CASSVAGGWSEQYF. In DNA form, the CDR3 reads TGTGCCAGCAGCGTAGCGGGGGGTTGGAGCGAGCAGTACTTC.

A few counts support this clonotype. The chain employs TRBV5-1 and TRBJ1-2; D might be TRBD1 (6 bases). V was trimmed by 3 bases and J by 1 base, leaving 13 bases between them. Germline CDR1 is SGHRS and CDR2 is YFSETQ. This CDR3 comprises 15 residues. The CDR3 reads CASSSRTDRNYGYTF. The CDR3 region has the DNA TGCGCCAGCAGCTCCCGGACAGATCGTAACTATGGCTACACCTTC.

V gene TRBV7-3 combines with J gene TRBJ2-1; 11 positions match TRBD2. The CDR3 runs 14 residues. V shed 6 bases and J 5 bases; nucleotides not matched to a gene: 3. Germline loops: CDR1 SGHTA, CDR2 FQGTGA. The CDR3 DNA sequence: TGTGCCAGCAGTGATAGCGGGGGGGACAATGAGCAGTTCTTC. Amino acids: CASSDSGGDNEQFF.

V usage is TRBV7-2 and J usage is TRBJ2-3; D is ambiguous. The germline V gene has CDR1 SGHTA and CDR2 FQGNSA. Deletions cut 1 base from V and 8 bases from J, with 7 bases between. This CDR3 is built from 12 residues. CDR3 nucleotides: TGTGCCAGCAGCTTAGGCCACGCTACGCAGTATTTT. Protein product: CASSLGHATQYF. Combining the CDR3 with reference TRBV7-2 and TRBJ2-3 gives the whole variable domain GAGVSQSPSNKVTEKGKDVELRCDPISGHTALYWYRQSLGQGLEFLIYFQGNSAPDKSGLPSDRFSAERTGGSVSTLTIQRTQQEDSAVYLCASSLGHATQYFGPGTRLTVL.

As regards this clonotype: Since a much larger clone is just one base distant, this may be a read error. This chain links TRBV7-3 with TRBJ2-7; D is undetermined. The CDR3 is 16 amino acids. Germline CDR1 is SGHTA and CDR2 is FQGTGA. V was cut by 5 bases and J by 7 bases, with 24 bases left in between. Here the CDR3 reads CASSPLADSSYNEQYF. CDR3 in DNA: TGTGCCAGCAGCCCCTTAGCTGATAGCTCCTACAATGAGCAGTACTTC.

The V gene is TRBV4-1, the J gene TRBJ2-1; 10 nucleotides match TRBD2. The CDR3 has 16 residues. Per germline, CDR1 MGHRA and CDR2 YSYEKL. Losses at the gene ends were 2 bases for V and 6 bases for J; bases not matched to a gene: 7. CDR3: CASSQLPSGRLNEQFF. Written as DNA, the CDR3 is TGCGCCAGCAGCCAACTCCCTAGCGGGAGACTCAATGAGCAGTTCTTC.

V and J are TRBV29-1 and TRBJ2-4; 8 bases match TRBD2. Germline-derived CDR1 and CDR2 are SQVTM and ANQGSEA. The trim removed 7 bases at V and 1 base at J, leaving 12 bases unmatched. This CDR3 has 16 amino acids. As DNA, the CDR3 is TGCAGCGCCGCCCAAAGCGGGGGAAGCGCCAAAAACATTCAGTACTTC. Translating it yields CSAAQSGGSAKNIQYF.

CDR3 loop: CASSQPTSGGAHEQFF. CDR3 coding DNA: TGTGCCAGCAGCCAACCTACTAGCGGGGGGGCCCATGAGCAGTTCTTC. The chain employs TRBV4-2 and TRBJ2-1; TRBD2 matches 13 bases. Germline V gives CDR1 LGHNA, CDR2 YNFKEQ. This CDR3 has 16 residues. V trimming: 2 bases; J trimming: 8 bases; junction bases outside the gene matches: 6.

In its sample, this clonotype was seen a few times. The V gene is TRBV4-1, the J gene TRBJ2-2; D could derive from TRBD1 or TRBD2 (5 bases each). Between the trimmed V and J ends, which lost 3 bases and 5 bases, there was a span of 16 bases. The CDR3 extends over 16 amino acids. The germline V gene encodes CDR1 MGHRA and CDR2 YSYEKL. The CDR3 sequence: CASSQGPGLATGELFF. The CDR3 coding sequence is TGCGCCAGCAGCCAGGGACCGGGGCTAGCAACCGGGGAGCTGTTTTTT.

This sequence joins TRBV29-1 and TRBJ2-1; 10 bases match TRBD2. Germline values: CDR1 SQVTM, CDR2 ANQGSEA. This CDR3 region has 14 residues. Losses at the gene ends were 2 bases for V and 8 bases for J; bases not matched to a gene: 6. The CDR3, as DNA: TGCAGCGTTGAAAGAGCTAGCGGGGGATATGAGCAGTTCTTC. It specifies CSVERASGGYEQFF.

The CDR3 reads CASSRFGGGGTTDTQYF. In nucleotides, the CDR3 is TGTGCCAGCAGCCGCTTTGGAGGCGGGGGGACCACAGATACGCAGTATTTT. The chain is built from TRBV14 and TRBJ2-3; 8 bases map to TRBD2. The CDR3 has 17 amino acids. Per the germline V gene, CDR1 is SGHDN and CDR2 is FVKESK. After removal of 4 bases from V and 2 bases from J, the junction contained 11 bases not matched to a gene.

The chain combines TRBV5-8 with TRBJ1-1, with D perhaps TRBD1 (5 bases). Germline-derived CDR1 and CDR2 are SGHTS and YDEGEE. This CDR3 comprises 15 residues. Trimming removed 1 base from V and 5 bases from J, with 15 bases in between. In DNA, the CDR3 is TGTGCCAGCAGCTTGAAAACAGGTCGAGGTACTGAAGCTTTCTTT. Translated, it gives CASSLKTGRGTEAFF. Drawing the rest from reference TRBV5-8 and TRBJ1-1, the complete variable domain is EAGVTQSPTHLIKTRGQQATLRCSPISGHTSVYWYQQALGLGLQFLLWYDEGEERNRGNFPPRFSGRQFPNYSSELNVNALELEDSALYLCASSLKTGRGTEAFFGQGTRLTVV.